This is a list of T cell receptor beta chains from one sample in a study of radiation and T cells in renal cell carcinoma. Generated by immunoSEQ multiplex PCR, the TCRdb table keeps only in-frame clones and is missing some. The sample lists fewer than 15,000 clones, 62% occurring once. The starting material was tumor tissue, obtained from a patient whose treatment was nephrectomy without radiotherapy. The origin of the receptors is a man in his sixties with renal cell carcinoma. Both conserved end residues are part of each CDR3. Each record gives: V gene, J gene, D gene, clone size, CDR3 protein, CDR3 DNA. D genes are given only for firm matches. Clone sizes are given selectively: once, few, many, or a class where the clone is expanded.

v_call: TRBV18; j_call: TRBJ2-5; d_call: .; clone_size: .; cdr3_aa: CASSKTVKETQYF; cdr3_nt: TGTGCCAGCTCAAAGACAGTAAAAGAGACCCAGTACTTC
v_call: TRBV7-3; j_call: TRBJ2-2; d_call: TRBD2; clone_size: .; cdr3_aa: CASSLISGLNSGELFF; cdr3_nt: TGTGCCAGCAGCTTAATTAGCGGGCTTAACTCCGGGGAGCTGTTTTTT
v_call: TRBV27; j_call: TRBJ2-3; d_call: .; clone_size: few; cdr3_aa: CASSRLGGNTQYF; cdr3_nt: TGTGCCAGCAGCCGACTAGGAGGAAATACGCAGTATTTT
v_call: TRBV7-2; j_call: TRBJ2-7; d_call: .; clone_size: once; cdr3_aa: CASSSTLLYEQYF; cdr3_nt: TGTGCCAGCAGCTCGACACTTCTCTACGAGCAGTACTTC
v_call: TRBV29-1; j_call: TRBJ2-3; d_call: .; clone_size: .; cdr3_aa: CSVALITDTQYF; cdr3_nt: TGCAGCGTTGCTCTGATCACAGATACGCAGTATTTT
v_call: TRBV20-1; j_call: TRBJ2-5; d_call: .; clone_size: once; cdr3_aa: CSARGETQYF; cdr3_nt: TGCAGTGCTAGGGGGGAGACCCAGTACTTC
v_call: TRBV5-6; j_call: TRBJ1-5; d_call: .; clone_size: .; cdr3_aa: CASSLIGDQGHQPQHF; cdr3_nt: TGTGCCAGCAGCTTGATTGGTGACCAGGGCCACCAGCCCCAGCATTTT
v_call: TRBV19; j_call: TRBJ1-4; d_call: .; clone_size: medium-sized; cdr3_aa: CASRVGSEKLFF; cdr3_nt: TGTGCCAGTAGAGTAGGCTCTGAAAAACTGTTTTTT
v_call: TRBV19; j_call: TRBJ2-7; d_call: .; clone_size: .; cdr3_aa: CASSIVPASSYEQYF; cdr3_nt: TGTGCCAGTAGTATAGTCCCGGCCTCCTCCTACGAGCAGTACTTC
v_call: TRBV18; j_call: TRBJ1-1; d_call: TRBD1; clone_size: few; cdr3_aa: CASSPGAGQGNTEAFF; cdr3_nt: TGTGCCAGCTCACCTGGAGCGGGACAGGGGAACACTGAAGCTTTCTTT
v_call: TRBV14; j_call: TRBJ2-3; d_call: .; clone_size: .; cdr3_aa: CASSQETLTSTQYF; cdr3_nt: TGTGCCAGCAGCCAAGAAACACTTACCAGTACGCAGTATTTT
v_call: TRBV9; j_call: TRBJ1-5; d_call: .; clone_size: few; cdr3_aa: CASSVDSGGYQPQHF; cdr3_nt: TGTGCCAGCAGCGTAGATTCTGGGGGATATCAGCCCCAGCATTTT
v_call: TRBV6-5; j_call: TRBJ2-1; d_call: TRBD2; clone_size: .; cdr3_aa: CASSSGTSGMVGEQFF; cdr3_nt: TGTGCCAGCAGTTCCGGGACTAGCGGGATGGTGGGTGAGCAGTTCTTC
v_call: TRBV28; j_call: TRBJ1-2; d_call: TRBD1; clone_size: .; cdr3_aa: CASSWGQNYGYTF; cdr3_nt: TGTGCCAGCAGTTGGGGACAGAACTATGGCTACACCTTC
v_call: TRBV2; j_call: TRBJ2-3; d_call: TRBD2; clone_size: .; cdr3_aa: CASSGALAGLTGQPDTQYF; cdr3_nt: TGTGCCAGCAGTGGTGCACTAGCGGGACTCACGGGTCAGCCAGATACGCAGTATTTT
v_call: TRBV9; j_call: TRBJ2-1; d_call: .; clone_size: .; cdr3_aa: CASSVAAGRNEQFF; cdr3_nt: TGTGCCAGCAGCGTAGCCGCAGGTCGCAATGAGCAGTTCTTC
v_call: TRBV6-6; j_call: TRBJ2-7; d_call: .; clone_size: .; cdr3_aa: CASIGPGTISSYEQYF; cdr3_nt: TGTGCCAGCATAGGACCCGGGACGATCAGCTCCTACGAGCAGTACTTC
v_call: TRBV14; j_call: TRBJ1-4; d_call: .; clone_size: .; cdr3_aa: CASSQAGAGDEKLFF; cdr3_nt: TGTGCCAGCAGCCAAGCCGGAGCAGGGGATGAAAAACTGTTTTTT
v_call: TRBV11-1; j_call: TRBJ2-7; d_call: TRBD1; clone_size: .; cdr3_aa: CASSFDRGTYEQYF; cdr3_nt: TGTGCCAGCAGCTTCGACAGGGGAACCTACGAGCAGTACTTC
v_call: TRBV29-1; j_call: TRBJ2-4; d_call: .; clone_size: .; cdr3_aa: CSVGQGTAKNIQYF; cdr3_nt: TGCAGCGTTGGTCAGGGTACAGCCAAAAACATTCAGTACTTC
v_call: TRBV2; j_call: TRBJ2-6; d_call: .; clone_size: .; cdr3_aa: CASSGGLDSGANVLTF; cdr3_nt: TGTGCCAGCAGTGGCGGACTTGACTCTGGGGCCAACGTCCTGACTTTC
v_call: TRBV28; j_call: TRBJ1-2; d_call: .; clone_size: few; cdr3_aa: CASSQIYREYGYTF; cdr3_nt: TGTGCCAGCAGTCAAATCTACAGGGAGTATGGCTACACCTTC
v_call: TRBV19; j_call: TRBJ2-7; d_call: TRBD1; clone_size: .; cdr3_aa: CATRDGTGAYEQYF; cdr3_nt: TGTGCCACCAGAGACGGGACAGGGGCCTACGAGCAGTACTTC
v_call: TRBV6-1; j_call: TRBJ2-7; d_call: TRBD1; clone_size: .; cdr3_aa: CASSEVGTGWDEQYF; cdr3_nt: TGTGCCAGCAGTGAGGTCGGGACAGGGTGGGACGAGCAGTACTTC
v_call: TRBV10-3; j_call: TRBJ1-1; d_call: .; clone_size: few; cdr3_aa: CAISESVIEGEAFF; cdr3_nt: TGTGCCATCAGTGAGTCTGTAATCGAAGGTGAAGCTTTCTTT
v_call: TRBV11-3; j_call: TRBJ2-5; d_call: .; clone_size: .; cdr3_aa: CASSLAEGETQYF; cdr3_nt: TGTGCCAGCAGCCTGGCGGAAGGAGAGACCCAGTACTTC
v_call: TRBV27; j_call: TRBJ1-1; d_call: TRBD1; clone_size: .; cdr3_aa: CASSLNGQGRHVAYEAFF; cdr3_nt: TGTGCCAGCAGCCTGAACGGACAGGGGCGACACGTCGCGTATGAAGCTTTCTTT
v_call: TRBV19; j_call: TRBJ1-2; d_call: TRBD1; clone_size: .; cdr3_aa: CASSLQGAQGYGYTF; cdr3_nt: TGTGCCAGTAGCCTACAGGGGGCGCAGGGCTATGGCTACACCTTC
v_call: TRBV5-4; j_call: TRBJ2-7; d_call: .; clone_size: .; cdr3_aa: CASSLGARSYEQYF; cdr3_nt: TGTGCCAGCAGCTTGGGCGCGCGGTCCTACGAGCAGTACTTC
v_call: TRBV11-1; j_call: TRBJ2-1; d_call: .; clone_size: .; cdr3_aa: CASSLDPPGPQGAYNEQFF; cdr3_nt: TGTGCCAGCAGCTTAGATCCACCCGGACCACAGGGAGCCTACAATGAGCAGTTCTTC
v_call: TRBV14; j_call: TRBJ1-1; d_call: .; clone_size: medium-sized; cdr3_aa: CASSQVYRLRAGLGEAFF; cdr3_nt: TGTGCCAGCAGCCAAGTCTATCGCCTTAGGGCAGGGCTAGGAGAAGCTTTCTTT